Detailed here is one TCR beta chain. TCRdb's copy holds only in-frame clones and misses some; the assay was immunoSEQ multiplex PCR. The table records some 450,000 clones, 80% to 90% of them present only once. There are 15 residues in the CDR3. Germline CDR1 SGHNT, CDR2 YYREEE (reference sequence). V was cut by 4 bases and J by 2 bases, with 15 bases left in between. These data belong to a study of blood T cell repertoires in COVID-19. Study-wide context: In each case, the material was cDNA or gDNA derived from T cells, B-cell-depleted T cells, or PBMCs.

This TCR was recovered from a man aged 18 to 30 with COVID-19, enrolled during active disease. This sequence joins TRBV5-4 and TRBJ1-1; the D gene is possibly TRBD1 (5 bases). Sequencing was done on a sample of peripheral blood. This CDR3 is CASSPTGGLNTEAFF. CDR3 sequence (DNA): TGTGCCAGCAGCCCCACAGGCGGTTTAAACACTGAAGCTTTCTTT.